Below, 5 T cell receptor beta chains from the same sample are listed, as sequenced in a study of cytomegalovirus exposure and HLA in healthy donors. In the PCR, 60 Vbeta and 13 Jbeta primers were used. Assay used: immunoSEQ multiplex PCR; TCRdb lists only in-frame clones, some missing. The sample comprises tens of thousands of clones, approximately 77% of which are singletons, and around 3.4% rests with the top ten. The source material was PBMCs. These receptors came from a young man in good health and CMV-seronegative.

The chain has TRBV2 and TRBJ2-5; 10 bases fit TRBD1. CDR1 and CDR2 from the germline V gene are SNHLY and FYNNEI. The V and J ends lost 3 bases and 5 bases, in that order; junction bases with no gene match: 15. The CDR3 runs 18 residues. The CDR3: CASSDVFRDRGGWETQYF. The CDR3 bases are TGTGCCAGCAGTGACGTTTTCCGGGACAGGGGAGGATGGGAGACCCAGTACTTC.

The chain links TRBV25-1 to TRBJ2-1; D unresolved. Germline assignment: CDR1 MGHDK and CDR2 SYGVNS. V lost 6 bases and J 9 bases, leaving 9 bases between the germline ends. The CDR3 contains 11 residues. This CDR3 reads CASRGFVEQFF. CDR3 in DNA: TGTGCCAGCAGGGGCTTTGTTGAGCAGTTCTTC. Variable domain in full (rest from reference TRBV25-1 and TRBJ2-1): EADIYQTPRYLVIGTGKKITLECSQTMGHDKMYWYQQDPGMELHLIHYSYGVNSTEKGDLSSESTVSRIRTEHFPLTLESARPSHTSQYLCASRGFVEQFFGPGTRLTVL.

The chain has TRBV5-4 and TRBJ1-1, with TRBD1 matching over 7 bases. V trimming: 0 bases; J trimming: 6 bases; junction bases outside the gene matches: 11. This CDR3 has 16 amino acids. The V gene's germline CDR1 is SGHNT and CDR2 YYREEE (reference sequence). The DNA for the CDR3 is TGTGCCAGCAGCTTGGTTGGAGGGGGCGGTTTCGCTGAAGCTTTCTTT. It yields the protein CASSLVGGGGFAEAFF.

This rearrangement joins TRBV5-1 to TRBJ2-7, with 8 positions matching TRBD1. This CDR3 comprises 18 residues. Trimming at V came to 4 bases and at J to 0 bases, leaving 15 bases not matched to a gene. The germline V gene has CDR1 SGHRS and CDR2 YFSETQ. The CDR3 here is CASSLKTGANLISYEQYF. The DNA for the CDR3 is TGCGCCAGCAGCCTAAAGACAGGGGCCAACCTCATCTCCTACGAGCAGTACTTC.

The chain employs TRBV29-1 and TRBJ1-2; the match to TRBD1 covers 7 bases. The CDR3 is 12 residues long. V dropped 3 bases and J dropped 4; count of bases not matched to a gene: 2. Germline CDR1 and CDR2: SQVTM and ANQGSEA. CDR3: CSVEAGGYGYTF. CDR3 DNA sequence: TGCAGCGTTGAGGCAGGGGGCTATGGCTACACCTTC.